This record concerns one T cell receptor beta chain sequence. Its target is not known. The sample is drawn from a study of cytomegalovirus exposure and HLA in healthy donors. Findings and limits, study-wide: There were reportedly fewer N-insertions in an Asian-associated ancestry cluster than the roughly 610-donor mean, in a later analysis.

It was with 60 Vbeta and 13 Jbeta primers that the PCR ran. Measured with immunoSEQ multiplex PCR; TCRdb has only the in-frame clones, and not every one. This table holds 100,000 to 150,000 clones, about three quarters found once. The CDR3 is 12 amino acids. Looked up from germline, CDR1 is SGHNT and CDR2 is YYREEE (reference sequence). V lost 0 bases, J lost 8 bases, and 8 bases lay in between. The sequenced sample consisted of PBMCs. The origin of this receptor is a female donor in good health and CMV-seronegative. The V call is TRBV5-4, the J call TRBJ1-1, with D uncertain. In DNA, the CDR3 is TGTGCCAGCAGCTTGGTCGGGGTCGAAGCTTTCTTT. Encoded protein: CASSLVGVEAFF.